One and the same sample provided the 17 T cell receptor beta chains below, sequenced in a study of blood T cell repertoires in COVID-19. Assay: immunoSEQ multiplex PCR; the TCRdb copy retains only in-frame clones and omits some. The sample yields a few hundred thousand clones, around nine tenths seen once. Sequenced sample: PBMCs or T cells enriched from blood (not recorded which). The receptor set was obtained from a woman between 18 and 30 years old who had been exposed to COVID-19.

The rearrangement uses TRBV4-1 and TRBJ2-1, with D possibly matching TRBD2 (6 bases). This CDR3 has 14 amino acids. Germline CDR1 MGHRA, CDR2 YSYEKL. V was shortened by 5 bases and J by 7 bases, with 15 bases between the two germline ends. The CDR3 nucleotides are TGCGCCAGCAGCTATCGGGACTCTCGTAATGAGCAGTTCTTC. The encoded protein is CASSYRDSRNEQFF.

This chain uses TRBV19 with TRBJ1-5, with 7 bases fitting TRBD1. The CDR3 totals 15 residues. V was clipped by 4 bases and J by 2 bases; unmatched bases: 5. Germline V lookup: CDR1 LNHDA, CDR2 SQIVND (reference sequence). The CDR3 DNA is TGTGCCAGTAGTACGACAGGGATGGGCAATCAGCCCCAGCATTTT. Amino acid sequence: CASSTTGMGNQPQHF.

The chain joins TRBV27 to TRBJ1-4; TRBD1 aligns across 8 bases. Germline CDR1 and CDR2: MNHEY and SMNVEV (reference sequence). The CDR3 runs 16 residues. After removal of 6 bases from V and 5 bases from J, the junction contained 11 bases not matched to a gene. Written as DNA, the CDR3 is TGTGCCAGCAGCCCTACTCTGGACAGGGTGAATGAAAAACTGTTTTTT. It encodes CASSPTLDRVNEKLFF.

Only a few counts were recorded for this clone. This chain links TRBV27 with TRBJ2-7, with D maybe TRBD1 (6 bases). Germline V gives CDR1 MNHEY, CDR2 SMNVEV (reference sequence). The V and J ends lost 5 bases and 5 bases respectively, with 13 bases between them. CDR3 length equals 13 residues. In DNA form, the CDR3 reads TGTGCCAGCAGTACGGGGACATATAACGAGCAGTACTTC. It codes for CASSTGTYNEQYF.

V and J are TRBV24-1 and TRBJ2-3; 7 positions agree with TRBD1. This CDR3 has 14 residues. CDR1 and CDR2 (germline): KGHDR, SFDVKD. The V segment lost 7 bases and the J segment 6 bases; nucleotides outside the gene matches: 9. The CDR3 loop is CATSLGGLPDTQYF. The CDR3 nucleotides are TGTGCCACCAGCCTAGGGGGCCTACCCGATACGCAGTATTTT.

The rearrangement uses TRBV5-6 and TRBJ2-5; 13 positions match TRBD2. Germline CDR1 and CDR2: SGHDT and YYEEEE. CDR3 length: 16 residues. V was clipped by 4 bases and J by 1 base; unmatched bases: 4. The CDR3 protein is CASSQGLAGIQETQYF. The CDR3 DNA is TGTGCCAGCAGCCAGGGACTAGCGGGGATCCAAGAGACCCAGTACTTC.

This rearrangement joins TRBV4-3 to TRBJ1-2; D is unresolved. Germline loops: CDR1 LGHNA, CDR2 YSLEER. The V end was cut by 0 bases, the J end by 4 bases, with 12 bases between. This CDR3 spans 15 amino acids. The CDR3 is CASSQDFGDSYGYTF. CDR3 DNA: TGCGCCAGCAGCCAAGACTTTGGAGATTCCTATGGCTACACCTTC.

This rearrangement joins TRBV6-5 to TRBJ2-3, with 7 bases lining up with TRBD1. The V and J ends lost 4 bases and 2 bases, in that order; junction bases with no gene match: 3. The V gene's germline CDR1 is MNHEY and CDR2 SVGAGI. The CDR3 consists of 14 residues. The CDR3 bases are TGTGCCAGCAGTTCGACAGGGATCACAGATACGCAGTATTTT. Translation: CASSSTGITDTQYF.

The genes are TRBV10-2 and TRBJ1-1; TRBD1 is a possible D gene (6 bases). The germline V and J ends were trimmed by 4 bases and 4 bases, with 13 bases remaining between them. This CDR3 region has 14 residues. The germline CDR1 and CDR2 sequences are WSHSY and SAAADI. CDR3 residues: CASSVQGPITEAFF. The CDR3 region has the DNA TGCGCCAGCAGTGTGCAGGGGCCCATCACTGAAGCTTTCTTT.

This clone is a singleton in its sample. The CDR3 spells CASSLLTGSGNTIYF. The CDR3 DNA sequence: TGCGCCAGCAGCCTCCTGACAGGGTCTGGAAACACCATATATTTT. This chain connects TRBV4-1 to TRBJ1-3; 7 bases fit TRBD1. Unmatched junction bases numbered 4, after V lost 4 bases and J lost 1 base. Germline CDR1 MGHRA, CDR2 YSYEKL. The CDR3 extends over 15 amino acids.

In this sample, this clone turned up a few times. The chain links TRBV29-1 to TRBJ1-1, with 7 bases identical to TRBD1. The germline V gene has CDR1 SQVTM and CDR2 ANQGSEA. The CDR3 covers 11 residues. J lost 2 bases, V lost 7 bases, and 1 base had no gene match. CDR3 sequence reads: CSGGGNTEAFF. As DNA, the CDR3 is TGCAGCGGAGGGGGCAACACTGAAGCTTTCTTT.

This clone was found a few times. Other DNA sequences of this sample code for an identical CDR3. The J gene is TRBJ2-7, the V gene TRBV18; 9 positions match TRBD1. Germline V gives CDR1 KGHSH, CDR2 LQKENI. J lost 3 bases, V lost 1 base, and 1 base had no gene match. The CDR3 extends over 14 amino acids. In DNA, the CDR3 is TGTGCCAGCTCACCACGACAGGGGGTCTACGAGCAGTACTTC. This encodes CASSPRQGVYEQYF.

This rearrangement joins TRBV7-9 to TRBJ2-7; unclear D gene. CDR1 is SEHNR and CDR2 is FQNEAQ in the germline V gene (reference sequence). The germline V and J ends were trimmed by 6 bases and 3 bases, with 9 bases remaining between them. This CDR3 comprises 12 residues. The DNA for the CDR3 is TGTGCCAGCAGTTTTCCGAGCTACGAGCAGTACTTC. Translating gives CASSFPSYEQYF.

This chain joins TRBV10-1 and TRBJ1-5, with D uncertain. The V gene lost 8 bases and the J gene lost 1 base, with 12 bases spanning the gap. This CDR3 comprises 14 residues. Germline V gene lookup returns CDR1 WNHNN and CDR2 SYGVQD (reference sequence). CDR3 sequence reads: CASPIPASNQPQHF. The CDR3 bases are TGCGCCAGCCCAATCCCAGCGAGCAATCAGCCCCAGCATTTT.

This chain links TRBV5-4 with TRBJ2-7; 7 positions match TRBD1. CDR1 and CDR2 (germline): SGHNT, YYREEE (reference sequence). This CDR3 is 14 amino acids long. After removal of 3 bases from V and 0 bases from J, the junction contained 3 bases not matched to a gene. CDR3 in amino acids: CASSYRQGSYEQYF. DNA of the CDR3: TGTGCCAGCAGCTACAGACAGGGCTCCTACGAGCAGTACTTC. The full variable domain, completed using reference TRBV5-4 and TRBJ2-7, is ETGVTQSPTHLIKTRGQQVTLRCSSQSGHNTVSWYQQALGQGPQFIFQYYREEENGRGNFPPRFSGLQFPNYSSELNVNALELDDSALYLCASSYRQGSYEQYFGPGTRLTVT.

There are a few counts of this clone. The V and J genes are TRBV11-2 and TRBJ1-1, with 9 nucleotides matching TRBD1. Germline V gene sequence: CDR1 SGHAT, CDR2 FQNNGV. This CDR3 contains 14 residues. Unmatched junction bases numbered 1, after V lost 4 bases and J lost 1 base. The CDR3 sequence is CASSWGQGNTEAFF. The CDR3 region has the DNA TGTGCCAGCAGCTGGGGACAGGGGAACACTGAAGCTTTCTTT.

The chain couples TRBV6-4 to TRBJ2-1; TRBD2 matches 7 bases. The CDR3 length is 19 residues. The germline gives CDR1 MRHNA, CDR2 SNTAGT. V lost 6 bases to trimming and J lost 3 bases; unmatched junction nucleotides: 20. The CDR3: CASSRAPRDAGDIYNEQFF. The CDR3 region has the DNA TGTGCCAGCAGCCGTGCCCCCCGGGACGCGGGGGATATCTACAATGAGCAGTTCTTC.